Below are 24 T cell receptor beta chains sequenced from a single sample in a study of CD8 T cells in Susac syndrome. RNA totalling roughly 0.5 to 1 ug underwent reverse transcription with random hexamers. In TCRdb, the immunoSEQ multiplex PCR reads were re-called with MiXCR into one record per CDR3 protein. The repertoire holds some 100,000 distinct CDR3 sequences, with roughly 91% as singletons. Sequencing input: CD4+ T cells from PBMCs. The receptors were gathered from a human donor in good health.

DNA of the CDR3: TGTGCCAGCAGCACGATACAGGGGTCCTACGAGCAGTACTTC. Translating gives CASSTIQGSYEQYF. The chain recombines TRBV7-9 with TRBJ2-7, with 7 bases lining up with TRBD1. J gave up 1 base and V 5 bases, and 5 bases lay outside the gene matches. Germline CDR1 reads SEHNR; CDR2 reads FQNEAQ (reference sequence). The CDR3 runs 14 residues.

This clonotype has only one observation. The chain carries TRBV2 and TRBJ1-5; TRBD1 might be the D (5 bases). Germline values: CDR1 SNHLY, CDR2 FYNNEI. V was clipped by 5 bases and J by 3 bases, with 11 bases between them. The CDR3 has 14 residues. The CDR3 coding sequence is TGTGCCAGCAGTCCTACAGGTCCCAATCAGCCCCAGCATTTT. It is translated as CASSPTGPNQPQHF.

The chain joins TRBV20-1 to TRBJ2-3; 7 bases match TRBD2. The CDR3 covers 16 residues. Germline V lookup: CDR1 DFQATT, CDR2 SNEGSKA (reference sequence). After removal of 7 bases from V and 4 bases from J, the junction contained 17 bases not matched to a gene. The CDR3 loop reads CSVLPTSSLSPDTQYF. The CDR3 nucleotides read TGCAGTGTTCTGCCGACTAGCTCTTTGTCGCCAGATACGCAGTATTTT.

The rearrangement uses TRBV3-1 and TRBJ2-7; TRBD2 might be the D (6 bases). This CDR3 spans 14 amino acids. Trimming left V 4 bases short and J 0 bases short, with 10 bases between. Germline loops: CDR1 LGHDT, CDR2 YNNKEL (reference sequence). In nucleotides, the CDR3 is TGTGCCAGCAGCCGCGGGGACGTCTCCTACGAGCAGTACTTC. Its protein product is CASSRGDVSYEQYF.

The gene calls are TRBV7-2 and TRBJ2-2, with D perhaps matching TRBD1 or TRBD2 (5 bases each). This CDR3 has 12 residues. V lost 8 bases to trimming and J lost 5 bases, with 9 bases between them. CDR1 is SGHTA and CDR2 is FQGNSA in the germline V gene. The CDR3 DNA follows: TGTGCCAGCGGGGGAGAGACCGGGGAGCTGTTTTTT. This codes for CASGGETGELFF.

The V and J genes are TRBV7-2 and TRBJ2-1; a weak D match, TRBD2 (6 bases). This CDR3 spans 15 amino acids. V shed 4 bases and J shed 2 bases, with 12 bases lying between them. The germline V gene encodes CDR1 SGHTA and CDR2 FQGNSA. CDR3 DNA: TGTGCCAGCAGCTATAGCGGAAGCGCCTACAATGAGCAGTTCTTC. Protein sequence: CASSYSGSAYNEQFF.

The V call is TRBV6-2 or TRBV6-3, the J call TRBJ2-7, with no clear D. Germline-derived CDR1 and CDR2 are MNHEY and SVGEGT. Trimming shortened V by 5 bases and J by 0 bases, and 14 bases separated the two germline ends. The CDR3 has 15 amino acids. The CDR3 DNA reads as TGTGCCAGCAGTAAACCCCGAGCCAGCTCCTACGAGCAGTACTTC. This translates into CASSKPRASSYEQYF.

The chain joins TRBV10-3 to TRBJ2-2; 8 bases are shared with TRBD2. The ends lost 4 bases at V and 10 bases at J; junction bases unmatched: 11. The CDR3 spans 15 residues. In germline, CDR1 is ENHRY, CDR2 SYGVKD. CDR3 DNA sequence: TGTGCCATCAGTGGGATGAGCGGGAGTATTGAGGAGCTGTTTTTT. Protein sequence: CAISGMSGSIEELFF.

The gene calls are TRBV19 and TRBJ1-1, with D maybe TRBD1 (6 bases). The CDR3 is 17 amino acids. Germline V gene data show CDR1 as LNHDA and CDR2 as SQIVND (reference sequence). Trimming removed 5 bases at V and 1 base at J, with 20 bases between. The CDR3 sequence: CASSVGTPGRGNTEAFF. The CDR3 coding sequence is TGTGCCAGTAGTGTGGGGACACCGGGAAGGGGGAACACTGAAGCTTTCTTT. The complete variable domain, with remaining parts taken from reference TRBV19 and TRBJ1-1, reads DGGITQSPKYLFRKEGQNVTLSCEQNLNHDAMYWYRQDPGQGLRLIYYSQIVNDFQKGDIAEGYSVSREKKESFPLTVTSAQKNPTAFYLCASSVGTPGRGNTEAFFGQGTRLTVV.

CDR3 bases: TGTGCCAGCAGCTTAGGGGGAGCCCCAGATACGCAGTATTTT. The encoded protein is CASSLGGAPDTQYF. This chain links TRBV13 with TRBJ2-3, with D perhaps TRBD2 (5 bases). With 0 bases removed from V and 4 bases from J, the gap between germline ends came to 8 bases. The CDR3 length is 14 residues. Germline-derived CDR1 and CDR2 are PRHDT and FYEKMQ (reference sequence).

The rearrangement joins TRBV7-2 to TRBJ2-2; TRBD2 is a possible D gene (6 bases). The V gene's germline CDR1 is SGHTA and CDR2 FQGNSA. V lost 5 bases and J 3 bases, leaving 13 bases between the germline ends. The CDR3 runs to 15 residues. The CDR3 DNA reads as TGTGCCAGCAGCAAGCAGGGACTCGACACCGGGGAGCTGTTTTTT. It yields the protein CASSKQGLDTGELFF.

The genes are TRBV11-1 and TRBJ2-6, with D perhaps matching TRBD1 (6 bases). CDR1 and CDR2 from the germline V gene are SGHAT and FQDESV (reference sequence). CDR3 size: 20 residues. The V end lost 3 bases, the J end lost 0 bases, and 21 bases lay between the germline ends. The CDR3 reads CASSFPGDGPQDSGANVLTF. CDR3 DNA: TGTGCCAGCAGCTTTCCAGGGGACGGGCCCCAGGACTCTGGGGCCAACGTCCTGACTTTC.

This chain uses TRBV12-3 or TRBV12-4 with TRBJ1-5, with TRBD1 matching 7 bases. There are 14 residues in the CDR3. V gave up 6 bases and J gave up 6 bases; unmatched junction bases: 8. The CDR3 region is CASRSGGWSQPQHF. The CDR3 DNA reads as TGTGCCAGCAGATCAGGGGGATGGAGTCAGCCCCAGCATTTT.

This rearrangement joins TRBV12-3 or TRBV12-4 to TRBJ1-2; D is unresolved. CDR3 length: 12 amino acids. V lost 3 bases and J 6 bases, leaving 8 bases between the germline ends. The CDR3 DNA reads as TGTGCCAGCAGTTTCCGTAGCGATGGCTACACCTTC. It yields the protein CASSFRSDGYTF.

The rearrangement uses TRBV7-2 and TRBJ1-2; D unclear. Between the trimmed V and J ends, which lost 6 bases and 2 bases, there was a span of 13 bases. CDR3 length: 14 residues. The germline V gene encodes CDR1 SGHTA and CDR2 FQGNSA. The CDR3 coding sequence is TGTGCCAGCAGATGGGTGCAGACGAACTATGGCTACACCTTC. Protein: CASRWVQTNYGYTF. The full variable domain, with the rest looked up from reference TRBV7-2 and TRBJ1-2, is GAGVSQSPSNKVTEKGKDVELRCDPISGHTALYWYRQSLGQGLEFLIYFQGNSAPDKSGLPSDRFSAERTGGSVSTLTIQRTQQEDSAVYLCASRWVQTNYGYTFGSGTRLTVV.

The chain recombines TRBV30 with TRBJ2-6; D gene uncertain. V shed 4 bases and J shed 1 base, with 8 bases lying between them. The germline CDR1 and CDR2 sequences are GTSNPN and SVGIG (reference sequence). CDR3 length equals 14 residues. The CDR3 DNA reads TGTGCCTGGACCTTGGGATCTGGGGCCAACGTCCTGACTTTC. This codes for CAWTLGSGANVLTF.

The chain recombines TRBV2 with TRBJ2-7; no clear D. Looked up from germline, CDR1 is SNHLY and CDR2 is FYNNEI. CDR3 length equals 13 residues. V was clipped by 2 bases and J by 7 bases, with 12 bases between them. The CDR3 sequence: CASSERQAGEQYF. DNA for the CDR3: TGTGCCAGCAGTGAACGCCAGGCTGGGGAGCAGTACTTC.

This clonotype was seen only a few times. This chain joins TRBV3-1 and TRBJ2-7; no reliable D call. The CDR3 has 17 residues. The germline V and J ends were trimmed by 1 base and 4 bases, with 20 bases remaining between them. Germline V CDR1 and CDR2: LGHDT, YNNKEL (reference sequence). In DNA, the CDR3 is TGTGCCAGCAGCCAAGTTTTAATGTCTGATGTAAGGTACGAGCAGTACTTC. It specifies CASSQVLMSDVRYEQYF.

The sample holds one count of this clonotype. The junction departs from germline at one end; a sequencing error may be responsible. The gene calls are TRBV7-2 and TRBJ1-2, with D maybe TRBD1 (5 bases). The germline V gene encodes CDR1 SGHTA and CDR2 FQGNSA. The CDR3 totals 14 residues. CDR3 in amino acids: CANSLLRGDYGYTF. The CDR3 nucleotides read TGTGCCAACAGCTTACTCAGAGGGGACTATGGCTACACCTTC. Drawing the rest from reference TRBV7-2 and TRBJ1-2, the complete variable domain is GAGVSQSPSNKVTEKGKDVELRCDPISGHTALYWYRQSLGQGLEFLIYFQGNSAPDKSGLPSDRFSAERTGGSVSTLTIQRTQQEDSAVYLCANSLLRGDYGYTFGSGTRLTVV.

A word on this clonotype: A read error may account for a junction end that differs from germline. The chain recombines TRBV6-2 or TRBV6-3 with TRBJ2-7; 10 positions agree with TRBD2. From germline, CDR1 is MNHEY and CDR2 SVGEGT. The CDR3 totals 15 residues. The CDR3 region has the DNA TGTGCCAGCAGAAATAGCGGGGGGCCCTCCGACGAGCAGTACTTC. It specifies CASRNSGGPSDEQYF.

The chain carries TRBV5-1 and TRBJ1-1, with D possibly matching TRBD1 (5 bases). Germline CDR1 and CDR2: SGHRS and YFSETQ. V lost 1 base to trimming and J lost 3 bases, with 13 bases between them. This CDR3 is built from 15 residues. CDR3 amino acids: CASSLPPGSDTEAFF. In DNA, the CDR3 is TGCGCCAGCAGCTTGCCGCCAGGGTCGGACACTGAAGCTTTCTTT.

The chain is built from TRBV18 and TRBJ2-2; D is ambiguous. The length of the CDR3 is 12 residues. In germline, CDR1 is KGHSH, CDR2 LQKENI. V was cut by 5 bases and J by 7 bases, with 8 bases left in between. CDR3 in DNA: TGTGCCAGCTCAGCGGTGAACGGGGAGCTGTTTTTT. Protein sequence: CASSAVNGELFF.

J is TRBJ2-3 and V is TRBV20-1; TRBD2 aligns across 7 bases. The CDR3 extends over 15 amino acids. V dropped 5 bases and J dropped 1; count of bases not matched to a gene: 9. Germline V gene data show CDR1 as DFQATT and CDR2 as SNEGSKA (reference sequence). The CDR3 sequence: CSAGGGRIGTDTQYF. CDR3 nucleotides: TGCAGTGCTGGGGGGGGGAGGATAGGCACAGATACGCAGTATTTT.

The gene calls are TRBV6-1 and TRBJ1-2; weak D call: TRBD1 (5 bases). CDR1 is MNHNS, CDR2 SASEGT, per germline. The CDR3 sequence is 16 residues long. V lost 5 bases and J 0 bases, leaving 16 bases between the germline ends. The DNA of the CDR3 is TGTGCCAGCAGTCCCCAGGGTCTCTCTACTAACTATGGCTACACCTTC. As protein: CASSPQGLSTNYGYTF.